This T cell receptor beta chain is from a study of T-cell memory formation after mild COVID-19 (dated by TCRdb to about 2021). With respect to the entire study: Most TCR sequence clusters were specific to one of the two donors. Two young, previously healthy adult volunteers made up the cohort, one male and one female. In two donors, T-cell clones that expanded and contracted after mild COVID-19 were tracked by sequencing TCRalpha and TCRbeta repertoires over time.

From a lookup of the germline V gene, CDR1 and CDR2 are SGDLS and YYNGEE. Its CDR3 holds 13 amino acids, cysteine through phenylalanine. Of all the DNA, just the CDR3 is kept, 39 bases in frame from base 1. Trimming costs V 3 bases and J 3 bases, and their ends lie 8 bases apart. What the research found in general, with its limitations: Clones contracting from day 15 to 85 had balanced CD4/CD8 phenotypes, while a second wave expanding from day 15 to 37 was biased towards CD4+. Some responding clones were found in pre-infection memory, which suggests that pre-existing cross-reactive memory T cells took part in the SARS-CoV-2 response. Contracting CD4+ clones appeared mostly in the CM and EM memory subsets, whereas CD8+ clones were enriched in EMRA. The study included only a couple of mild cases, and larger cohorts that include severe cases with pre-infection samples were judged to be necessary. Whether the second-wave clones peaking on day 37 were SARS-CoV-2 specific was not confirmed.

A remark on this clonotype: This clone's antigen is unknown. Base qualities are not provided; no much larger clone lies one nucleotide away.

Sequencing relied on an Illumina NovaSeq 6000. TCRalpha and TCRbeta cDNA libraries were built by 5'RACE with constant-segment primers, adding sample barcodes and unique molecular identifiers. RNA was extracted from every sample with Trizol reagent. Libraries were amplified in two PCR steps, with a second sample barcode and Illumina TruSeq adapters added in the second step. Libraries were sequenced on an Illumina NovaSeq with 2 x 150 bp paired-end reads. On the authors' methods: Demultiplexing of reads and collapsing into UMI-guided consensus sequences were performed with migec v1.2.7. With mixcr v2.1.11, UMI consensuses were aligned to TRA and TRB V and J templates and assembled into clonotypes. A clonotype was counted as expanded or contracted only when both edgeR and NoisET called the clonotype significant, with the noise models trained on biological replicates. For edgeR calls, the cutoffs were a false discovery rate-adjusted p below 0.01 and a log2 fold-change threshold of 1. PCA with hierarchical clustering of max-normalized trajectories of the 1000 most abundant clonotypes was used as exploratory dynamics analysis. The CD4 or CD8 phenotype of responding clones was assigned using the separately sequenced CD4+ and CD8+ repertoires. The raw public data were reprocessed by TCRdb itself: fastp quality trimming at Q25, MiXCR clonotype calling, in-frame beta chains only. Under each unique CDR3 protein, matching rows form one entry showing the most common genes and DNA. TCRdb's processing, not the authors' own work, is the source of the V and J calls. In this sample the table shows just under 550,000 distinct CDR3 sequences, about a fifth of which occur a single time. The top ten constitute around 13% of the sample.

PBMCs were isolated by Ficoll-Paque density gradient centrifugation. This receptor was obtained from an adult woman who had mild COVID-19 (a few samples of this study predate the infection). The sample titles of this study are shuffled in the database, so cell type and time point are left out; the donor was told from shared clones. The sequencing input was PBMCs or a T cell subset sorted from them (not recorded which). The sequence is built from TRBV9 and TRBJ2-3, with no confident D gene call. The sequence in DNA is TGTGCCAGCAGCGAATTAGGGACAGATACGCAGTATTTT. Translated, it gives CASSELGTDTQYF.